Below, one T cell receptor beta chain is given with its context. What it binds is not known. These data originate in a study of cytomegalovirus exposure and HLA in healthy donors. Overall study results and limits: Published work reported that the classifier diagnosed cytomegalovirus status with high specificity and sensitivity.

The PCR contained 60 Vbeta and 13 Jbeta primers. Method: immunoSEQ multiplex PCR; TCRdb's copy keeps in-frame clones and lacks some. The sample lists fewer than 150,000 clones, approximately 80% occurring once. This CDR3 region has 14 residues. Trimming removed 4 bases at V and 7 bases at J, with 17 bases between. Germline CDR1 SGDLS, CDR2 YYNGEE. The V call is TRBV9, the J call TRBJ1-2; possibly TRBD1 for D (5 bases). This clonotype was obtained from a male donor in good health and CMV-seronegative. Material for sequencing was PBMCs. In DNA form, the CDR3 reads TGTGCCAGCAGCCCGAGACAGTACATTTTTGGCTACACCTTC. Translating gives CASSPRQYIFGYTF.